This TCR beta chain was found in a study of shared clonotypes between healthy human individuals. Assay used: immunoSEQ multiplex PCR; TCRdb lists only in-frame clones, some missing. The sample has about 2.4 million clones; approximately 94% are singletons. Germline CDR1 and CDR2: MNHEY and SVGAGI. This CDR3 contains 14 residues. Trimming stripped 7 bases from V and 4 bases from J, with 14 bases between. The source material was naive CD4+ T cells from PBMCs. Subset described: CD45RA+ positively selected. This receptor was taken from a man aged 18-30 years in good health. Some clones in this sample may be carry-over from other donors' samples. The V and J genes are TRBV6-5 and TRBJ1-5; no clear D. The CDR3 loop is CASNLSGSNQPQHF. For the CDR3, the DNA is TGTGCCAGCAACCTATCCGGATCTAATCAGCCCCAGCATTTT.